These 15 T cell receptor beta chains were all obtained from the same sample, sequenced in a study of read filtering for tumor transcriptome and immune sequencing. This library used about 400 ng RNA and molecular barcoded adaptors spanning alpha/delta and beta/gamma chains. TCRdb re-called the reads through MiXCR, storing one row per CDR3 protein. The table shows 14,000 to 15,000 distinct CDR3 sequences, with about 20% occurring only once. The sequencing sample was made of a population of CD138-negative cells sorted from bone marrow. These TCRs come from a donor aged 40 or older with multiple myeloma.

This clonotype was seen ten or more times. The chain joins TRBV20-1 to TRBJ1-3; D not certain. V was pared by 1 base and J by 3 bases, with 10 bases between. This CDR3 spans 14 amino acids. The germline CDR1 and CDR2 sequences are DFQATT and SNEGSKA (reference sequence). The CDR3 DNA sequence: TGCAGTGCTAGAGGCATAGGGTTTGGAAACACCATATATTTT. Amino acid sequence: CSARGIGFGNTIYF.

The chain joins TRBV20-1 to TRBJ2-5, with TRBD2 matching over 11 bases. The CDR3 is 17 residues long. V was clipped by 0 bases and J by 7 bases; unmatched bases: 13. Looked up from germline, CDR1 is DFQATT and CDR2 is SNEGSKA (reference sequence). The CDR3 nucleotides are TGCAGTGCTAGAGATCTGGAGACTAGCGGGACCGGTGGGACCCAGTACTTC. Amino acid sequence: CSARDLETSGTGGTQYF.

The sample holds a few counts of this clonotype. The J gene is TRBJ2-7, the V gene TRBV9; a possible D gene is TRBD2 (5 bases). This CDR3 has 12 amino acids. Germline assignment: CDR1 SGDLS and CDR2 YYNGEE. With 4 bases removed from V and 5 bases from J, the gap between germline ends came to 10 bases. The CDR3 bases are TGTGCCAGCAGCCCCACGGAGGACGAGCAGTACTTC. As protein: CASSPTEDEQYF.

This clonotype appeared many times. The chain joins TRBV4-2 to TRBJ2-2; 7 bases align to TRBD1. With V trimmed by 4 bases and J by 4 bases, 6 bases remained unmatched. The CDR3 has 15 residues. The germline CDR1 and CDR2 sequences are LGHNA and YNFKEQ. CDR3 bases: TGTGCCAGCAGCCCCGCGACAGGGCCCACCGGGGAGCTGTTTTTT. As protein: CASSPATGPTGELFF.

This clonotype was picked up many times. V is TRBV11-3 and J is TRBJ2-1; TRBD1 matches 7 bases. Germline V gene sequence: CDR1 SGHNT, CDR2 YENEEA. V shed 8 bases and J 7 bases; nucleotides not matched to a gene: 5. The CDR3 has 12 amino acids. The chain's CDR3 is CASQTGDNEQFF. The CDR3 DNA sequence: TGTGCCAGCCAAACAGGGGATAATGAGCAGTTCTTC.

A few counts support this clonotype. This chain links TRBV7-9 with TRBJ2-1; D is unresolved. The V gene's germline CDR1 is SEHNR and CDR2 FQNEAQ (reference sequence). The CDR3 loop spans 17 amino acids. Deletions cut 5 bases from V and 2 bases from J, with 19 bases between. In DNA form, the CDR3 reads TGTGCCAGCAGCGGGCATAAGGGCGATTCCACCTACAATGAGCAGTTCTTC. It encodes CASSGHKGDSTYNEQFF.

This clonotype was seen ten or more times. V gene TRBV12-3 or TRBV12-4 combines with J gene TRBJ2-5; 10 bases map to TRBD1. The CDR3 is 15 residues long. The J segment lost 4 bases and the V segment lost 5 bases, leaving 7 bases of the junction unmatched. The CDR3 loop is CASSQDRGHRETQYF. CDR3 nucleotide sequence: TGTGCCAGCAGTCAAGACAGGGGGCATAGAGAGACCCAGTACTTC.

As regards this clonotype: It is unclear where the CDR3 begins or ends on the DNA, so no DNA is shown, and the CDR3 is as TCRdb lists it. The J gene is TRBJ2-5, the V gene TRBV29-1; TRBD1 is the table's D call and was not checked against the DNA. The CDR3 region is 13 residues in length, termini included. The germline CDR1 and CDR2 sequences are SQVTM and ANQGSEA. The CDR3 is CSVGPGGQETQYF.

This chain connects TRBV20-1 to TRBJ2-7, with D unclear. The CDR3 runs 18 residues. Germline CDR1 and CDR2: DFQATT and SNEGSKA (reference sequence). V was pared by 0 bases and J by 0 bases, with 21 bases between. This CDR3 reads CSARDLGPVGRSSYEQYF. The DNA of the CDR3 is TGCAGTGCTAGAGATCTTGGCCCAGTTGGTCGCAGCTCCTACGAGCAGTACTTC.

A remark on this clonotype: A far larger clone is a single base away, which makes a read error likely. J is TRBJ1-1 and V is TRBV4-1; D gene uncertain. The J call may be wrong; the DNA end is better matched by TRBJ2-7. Germline-derived CDR1 and CDR2 are MGHRA and YSYEKL. The CDR3 length is 14 residues. CDR3 DNA sequence: TGCGCCAGCGGCCAAGATCTTGGTGCCTACGAGCAGTACTTC. Protein: CASGQDLGAYEQYF.

In its sample, this clonotype was seen many times. The V gene is TRBV2, the J gene TRBJ1-4; 8 bases fit TRBD1. Germline V gene lookup returns CDR1 SNHLY and CDR2 FYNNEI. J lost 7 bases, V lost 0 bases, and 4 bases had no gene match. CDR3 size: 15 residues. Here the CDR3 DNA reads TGTGCCAGCAGTGAAGCCCCAGGACAGGGTGAAAAACTGTTTTTT. Translation gives CASSEAPGQGEKLFF. Supplemented by reference TRBV2 and TRBJ1-4, the full variable domain reads EPEVTQTPSHQVTQMGQEVILRCVPISNHLYFYWYRQILGQKVEFLVSFYNNEISEKSEIFDDQFSVERPDGSNFTLKIRSTKLEDSAMYFCASSEAPGQGEKLFFGSGTQLSVL.

At least ten counts were recorded for this clonotype. The chain employs TRBV27 and TRBJ2-2; D may be TRBD2 (5 bases). CDR1 is MNHEY and CDR2 is SMNVEV in the germline V gene (reference sequence). CDR3 length equals 13 residues. V was cut by 8 bases and J by 2 bases, with 9 bases left in between. CDR3 nucleotide sequence: TGTGCCAGCGGGCGGGTTAACACCGGGGAGCTGTTTTTT. Its translation is CASGRVNTGELFF.

Details on this clonotype: This is likely a read error, given that the CDR3 carries no conserved phenylalanine or tryptophan at its end. J is TRBJ2-5 and V is TRBV7-2; 7 bases map to TRBD2. This CDR3 has 16 residues. Losses at the gene ends were 3 bases for V and 2 bases for J; bases not matched to a gene: 9. Germline CDR1 and CDR2: SGHTA and FQGNSA. The CDR3 DNA reads as TGTGCCAGCAGCTTGGCCGCGGGAGAGGGGCAAGAGACCCAGTACCTC. This sequence encodes CASSLAAGEGQETQYL.

The chain uses TRBV14 and TRBJ2-3; D call uncertain. V was cut by 0 bases and J by 4 bases, with 5 bases left in between. The length of the CDR3 is 13 residues. Germline V lookup: CDR1 SGHDN, CDR2 FVKESK. This chain's CDR3 is CASSQERADTQYF. The CDR3 region has the DNA TGTGCCAGCAGCCAAGAGAGAGCAGATACGCAGTATTTT.

This clonotype was counted many times. This rearrangement joins TRBV20-1 to TRBJ2-6, with D possibly matching TRBD1 (6 bases). Per germline, CDR1 DFQATT and CDR2 SNEGSKA (reference sequence). Between the trimmed V and J ends, which lost 2 bases and 1 base, there was a span of 18 bases. The CDR3 sequence is 18 residues long. Here the CDR3 reads CSARILADQGSGANVLTF. The DNA for the CDR3 is TGCAGTGCTAGAATATTGGCCGACCAGGGGTCTGGGGCCAACGTCCTGACTTTC.